This T cell receptor beta chain originates from a study of cytomegalovirus exposure and HLA in healthy donors. Whole-study results and caveats: Despite most TCR sequences being rare, some public TCRs occurred in many donors. V- and J-gene trimming in TCR beta was tied to a missense DCLRE1C variant by an analysis performed later.

Remarks on this clone: What it binds is not known.

It was with 60 Vbeta and 13 Jbeta primers that the PCR ran. Sequencing was performed with immunoSEQ multiplex PCR; in TCRdb, only in-frame clones are kept and a portion is missing. The table shows a few hundred thousand clones, with 75% to 85% occurring only once. Though nominally healthy at sampling, donors likely had unrecorded immune exposures. This CDR3 spans 16 amino acids. Trimming cost V 4 bases and J 0 bases, with 13 bases left between them. Germline assignment: CDR1 SEHNR and CDR2 FQNEAQ (reference sequence). This chain joins TRBV7-9 and TRBJ1-5; D is unclear. The source is a girl aged 2 to 9 in good health and CMV-seronegative. The sequenced sample consisted of PBMCs. The CDR3 protein is CASSSHNSGSNQPQHF. In DNA, the CDR3 is TGTGCCAGCAGCTCCCACAACTCGGGTAGCAATCAGCCCCAGCATTTT.